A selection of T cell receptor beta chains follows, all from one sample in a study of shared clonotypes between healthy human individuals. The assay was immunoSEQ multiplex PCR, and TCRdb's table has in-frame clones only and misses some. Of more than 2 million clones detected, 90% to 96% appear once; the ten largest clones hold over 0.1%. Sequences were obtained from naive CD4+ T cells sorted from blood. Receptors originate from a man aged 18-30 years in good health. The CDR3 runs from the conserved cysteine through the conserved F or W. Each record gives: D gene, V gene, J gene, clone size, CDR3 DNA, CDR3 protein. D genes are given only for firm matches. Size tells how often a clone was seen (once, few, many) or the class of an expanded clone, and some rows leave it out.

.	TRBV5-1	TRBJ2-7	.	TGCGCCAGCAGCAACAAACCGGGACCTAACTCCTACGAGCAGTACTTC	CASSNKPGPNSYEQYF
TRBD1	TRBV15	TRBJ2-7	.	TGTGCCACCAGCGGCGCCGGGCAGGGGGCCCGGGAGCAGTACTTC	CATSGAGQGAREQYF
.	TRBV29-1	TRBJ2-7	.	TGCAGCGTTGAAGTTCAAAGGGCATACGAGCAGTACTTC	CSVEVQRAYEQYF
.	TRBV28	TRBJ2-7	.	TGTGCCAGCAGCCCACGGGCGGAGCAGGGGTTTTTC	CASSPRAEQGFF
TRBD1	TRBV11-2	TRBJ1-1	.	TGTGCCAGCAGCGCAGGGACAGGGGGCACTGAAGCTTTCTTT	CASSAGTGGTEAFF
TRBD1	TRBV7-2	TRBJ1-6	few	TGTGCCAGCAGCTTGGGGACAGGGATAAATTCACCCCTCCACTTT	CASSLGTGINSPLHF
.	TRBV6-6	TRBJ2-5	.	TGTGCCAGCAGTGCCCTGGGCGGGAATGGAGAGACCCAGTACTTC	CASSALGGNGETQYF
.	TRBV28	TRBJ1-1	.	TGTGCCAGCAGTGCTCCCGCGGCAGTGAACACTGAAGCTTTCTTT	CASSAPAAVNTEAFF
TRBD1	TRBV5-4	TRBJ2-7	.	TGTGCCAGCAAACGGGACAGGGGTTCGAACGAGCAGTACTTC	CASKRDRGSNEQYF
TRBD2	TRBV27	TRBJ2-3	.	TGTGCCAGCAGTTTCCAGCGGGGGACTAGCACAGATACGCAGTATTTT	CASSFQRGTSTDTQYF
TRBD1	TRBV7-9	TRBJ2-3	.	TGTGCCAGCAGCACTGGGACAGAGGGCACAGATACGCAGTATTTT	CASSTGTEGTDTQYF
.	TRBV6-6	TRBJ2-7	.	TGTGCCAGCAGGTCCCCCGGGAGAGCCGACGAGCAGTACTTC	CASRSPGRADEQYF
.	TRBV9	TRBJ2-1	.	TGTGCCAGCAGCGTAGCTAGCCACTACAATGAGCAGTTCTTC	CASSVASHYNEQFF
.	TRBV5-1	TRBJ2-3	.	TGCGCCAGCCGAAGGGTTCTGACAGATACGCAGTATTTT	CASRRVLTDTQYF
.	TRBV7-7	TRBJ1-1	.	TGTGCTGTCCTCTTAGCTTTCTTT	CAVLLAFF
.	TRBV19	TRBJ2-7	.	TGTGCCAGTAGTATCGAGTGGGGCTTCTACGAGCAGTACTTC	CASSIEWGFYEQYF
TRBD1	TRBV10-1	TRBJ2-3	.	TGCGCCAGCAGTGAAGACAGGGGAACTAGCACAGATACGCAGTATTTT	CASSEDRGTSTDTQYF
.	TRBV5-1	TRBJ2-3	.	TGCGCCAGCAGCTTGGATAATGCCCGCACAGATACGCAGTATTTT	CASSLDNARTDTQYF
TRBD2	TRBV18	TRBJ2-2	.	TGTGCCAGCTCACCACCGAGGGTAGCGGGAGTCACCGGGGAGCTGTTTTTT	CASSPPRVAGVTGELFF
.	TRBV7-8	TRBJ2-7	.	TGTGCCAGCAGCCGGGGACACCTTTCTTACGAGCAGTACTTC	CASSRGHLSYEQYF
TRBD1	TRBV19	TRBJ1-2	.	TGTGCCAGTAGTATTTGGGACAGGGGGAACTATGGCTACACCTTC	CASSIWDRGNYGYTF
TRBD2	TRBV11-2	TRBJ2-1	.	TGTGCCAGCAGCTTTAGCGGGAGTTACAATGAGCAGTTCTTC	CASSFSGSYNEQFF
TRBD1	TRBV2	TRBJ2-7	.	TGTGCCAGCAGGGAACAGGGGGGGCAGTACTTC	CASREQGGQYF
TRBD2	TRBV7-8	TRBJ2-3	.	TGTGCCAGCAGCCGGCGGGAGGGCGAATATACGCAGTATTTT	CASSRREGEYTQYF
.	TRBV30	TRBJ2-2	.	TGTGCCTGGAGTGGAGCGTGGACCGGGGAGCTGTTTTTT	CAWSGAWTGELFF
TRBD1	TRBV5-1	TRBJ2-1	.	TGCGCCAGCAGCTTGGGGGGACAGGGTCGAAATGAGCAGTTCTTC	CASSLGGQGRNEQFF
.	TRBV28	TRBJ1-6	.	TGTGCCAGCAGCCCCAGCCCGGTTTCACCCCTCCACTTT	CASSPSPVSPLHF
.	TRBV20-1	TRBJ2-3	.	TGCAGTGCTAGAGCGGACGCGCAGTATTTT	CSARADAQYF
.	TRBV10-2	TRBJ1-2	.	TGCGCCAGCAGTGAGGCTCCGGAGAACTATGGCTACACCTTC	CASSEAPENYGYTF
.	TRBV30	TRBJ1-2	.	TGTGCCTGTGGCAGGGAGGATTATGGCTACACCTTC	CACGREDYGYTF
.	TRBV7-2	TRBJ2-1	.	TGTGCCAGCAGCTTTATTCGACCCTCCGGGGGCGGTGAGCAGTTCTTC	CASSFIRPSGGGEQFF
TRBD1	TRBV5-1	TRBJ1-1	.	TGCGCCAGCAGGACAGGGTGGAGCACTGAAGCTTTCTTT	CASRTGWSTEAFF
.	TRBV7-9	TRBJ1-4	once	TGTGCCAGCAGCCGGTCAGGAGCAACTAATGAAAAACTGTTTTTT	CASSRSGATNEKLFF
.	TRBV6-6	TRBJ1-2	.	TGTGCCAGCAGCCTCGATATATTTAAGAACTATGGCTACACCTTC	CASSLDIFKNYGYTF
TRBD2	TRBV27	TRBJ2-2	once	TGTGCCAGCAGTTTATCGCCGCTAGCGGGAGCCCCGGGGCTGTTTTTT	CASSLSPLAGAPGLFF
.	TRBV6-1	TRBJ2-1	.	TGTGCCAGCACCAGGGAATACAATGAGCAGTTCTTC	CASTREYNEQFF
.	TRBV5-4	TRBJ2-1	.	TGTGCCAGCAGCCAGACCACAGGGTCCGGGCAGTTCTTC	CASSQTTGSGQFF
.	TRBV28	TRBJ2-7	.	TGTGCCAGCAGGTGGGGGTCCTACGAGCAGTACTTC	CASRWGSYEQYF
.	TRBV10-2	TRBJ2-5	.	TGCGCCAGCAGTGAGTCCAGCCCGGGGACCCAGTACTTC	CASSESSPGTQYF
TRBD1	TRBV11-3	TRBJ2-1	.	TGTGCCAGCAGCCCCCGACAGGGATTGGGCAATGAGCAGTTCTTC	CASSPRQGLGNEQFF
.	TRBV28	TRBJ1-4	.	TGTGCCATCCAGGGGACGGGAAATGAAAAACTGTTTTTT	CAIQGTGNEKLFF
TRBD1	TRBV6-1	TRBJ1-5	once	TGTGCCATCGGAGACAGGGGAAATCAGCCCCAGCATTTT	CAIGDRGNQPQHF
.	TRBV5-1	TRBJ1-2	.	TGCGCCAGCAGCTTGGTGGACAGCCTCTATGGCTACACCTTC	CASSLVDSLYGYTF
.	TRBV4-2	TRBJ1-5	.	TGTGCCAGCAGCCAAGAATATAGCAATCAGCCCCAGCATTTT	CASSQEYSNQPQHF
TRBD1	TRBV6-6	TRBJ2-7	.	TGTGCCAGCAGTTACAAGGGGACAGCCTACGAGCAGTACTTC	CASSYKGTAYEQYF
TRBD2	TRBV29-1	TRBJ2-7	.	TGCAGCGTCGGACTAGCGGGAGTTGGCTACGAGCAGTACTTC	CSVGLAGVGYEQYF
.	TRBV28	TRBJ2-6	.	TGTGCCAGCAGTTTATCCCTCATTAGCTCTGGGGCCAACGTCCTGACTTTC	CASSLSLISSGANVLTF
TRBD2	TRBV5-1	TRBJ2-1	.	TGCGCCAGCAGGGGACTAGCGGGAGGGAGCTCCTACAATGAGCAGTTCTTC	CASRGLAGGSSYNEQFF
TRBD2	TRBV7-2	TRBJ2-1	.	TGTGCCAGCAGCTCCCACGGGGGGGAGCAGTTCTTC	CASSSHGGEQFF
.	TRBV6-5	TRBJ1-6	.	TGTGCCAGCAGTTACTCATCCGGGGACACCTCGTCACCCCTCCACTTT	CASSYSSGDTSSPLHF
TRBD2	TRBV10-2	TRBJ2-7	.	TGCGCCAGCAAGAGACTAGCGGGAGCCTACGAGCAGTACTTC	CASKRLAGAYEQYF
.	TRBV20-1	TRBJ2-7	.	TGCAGTGCTAAAAATGAGATGGTGCAGTACTTC	CSAKNEMVQYF
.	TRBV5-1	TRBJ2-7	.	TGCGCCAGCAGCGCGGCGGGCCCTAGCGACCCTTCCGAGCAGTACTTC	CASSAAGPSDPSEQYF
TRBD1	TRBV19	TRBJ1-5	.	TGTGCCAGTAGCAGGGACAGGGATCAGCCCCAGCATTTT	CASSRDRDQPQHF
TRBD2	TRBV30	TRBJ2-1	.	TGTGCCTGGACTGGGAGGGCCTCCTACAATGAGCAGTTCTTC	CAWTGRASYNEQFF